These T cell receptor beta chains were read from a single sample in a study of T cell responses to AZD1222 COVID-19 vaccine. Using immunoSEQ multiplex PCR, the repertoire was profiled, and TCRdb retains in-frame clones only, with some absent. This table holds 120,000 or so clones, over 75% found once. The sequencing here drew on peripheral blood, taken on day 0 of AZD1222 vaccination. The origin of the receptors is an adult in good health. CDR3s include the opening cysteine and the closing phenylalanine or tryptophan. A D gene is named only where the DNA matches it firmly. Not every row has a clone size; where given, it reads once, few, many or a size class.

-,TRBJ2-7,-,TRBV7-8,TGTGCCAGCAGCTTAGTGGCGTTCACCTACGAGCAGTACTTC,CASSLVAFTYEQYF
once,TRBJ2-7,TRBD2,TRBV9,TGTGCCAGCAACGGACTAGGGACGGGGGAGCAGTACTTC,CASNGLGTGEQYF
-,TRBJ1-6,TRBD1,TRBV28,TGTGCCAGCAGTTTAGGGGACAGGGATTCACCCCTCCACTTT,CASSLGDRDSPLHF
-,TRBJ1-1,-,TRBV6-5,TGTGCCAGCAGGGAGAACACTGAAGCTTTCTTT,CASRENTEAFF
once,TRBJ2-2,TRBD1,TRBV9,TGTGCCAGCAGCGTAGTTGGACAGGCGACCGGGGAGCTGTTTTTT,CASSVVGQATGELFF
-,TRBJ1-1,TRBD1,TRBV7-2,TGTGCCAGCAGCCTACAGGGGCCCTTCGGCACTGAAGCTTTCTTT,CASSLQGPFGTEAFF
-,TRBJ2-1,TRBD2,TRBV28,TGTGCCAGCAGTTCGGAACTAGCGGGAGTTTACAATGAGCAGTTCTTC,CASSSELAGVYNEQFF
-,TRBJ1-6,-,TRBV5-1,TGCGCCAGCAGCTGGACAGCATATAATTCACCCCTCCACTTT,CASSWTAYNSPLHF
-,TRBJ2-3,TRBD2,TRBV27,TGTGCCAGCAGTTTCGGACTAGCGGGAGGGCGTTCGACAGATACGCAGTATTTT,CASSFGLAGGRSTDTQYF
-,TRBJ1-2,-,TRBV27,TGTGCCAGCAGTTTCTCGGGTCTCGGGGGCTACACCTTC,CASSFSGLGGYTF
-,TRBJ2-7,-,TRBV11-2,TGTGCCAGCAGCCTTAGCCAATTCTACGAGCAGTACTTC,CASSLSQFYEQYF
-,TRBJ1-2,-,TRBV4-1,TGCGCCAGCAGCCCCCTACAGTTAAACTATGGCTACACCTTC,CASSPLQLNYGYTF
once,TRBJ2-1,TRBD2,TRBV5-1,TGCGCCAGCAGCTTGGGGGGACTAGCGGCGGGTGAGCAGTTCTTC,CASSLGGLAAGEQFF
-,TRBJ1-6,TRBD1,TRBV15,TGTGCCACCAGCAGAGACAGGGGGAGTAATTCACCCCTCCACTTT,CATSRDRGSNSPLHF
-,TRBJ2-7,-,TRBV11-2,TGTGCCAGCAGCCGGCTAACCTACGAGCAGTACTTC,CASSRLTYEQYF
-,TRBJ1-5,-,TRBV7-2,TGTGCCAGCAGCCCTACTGCGACAGGACAACAGCCCCAGCATTTT,CASSPTATGQQPQHF
-,TRBJ2-7,-,TRBV10-1,TGCGCCAGCAGTGAGTCGGGAGGACGGGAGCAGTACTTC,CASSESGGREQYF
-,TRBJ2-2,TRBD2,TRBV18,TGTGCCAGCTTGCCGGGACTAGCGCCTTACACCGGGGAGCTGTTTTTT,CASLPGLAPYTGELFF
-,TRBJ2-6,TRBD1,TRBV10-3,TGTGCCATCAGCCCGGGACAGGGCACCCCTGGGGCCAACGTCCTGACTTTC,CAISPGQGTPGANVLTF
-,TRBJ1-1,-,TRBV7-9,TGTGCTAGCGGGTTAGGGTCTGAAGCTTTCTTT,CASGLGSEAFF
-,TRBJ1-3,-,TRBV28,TGTGCCAGCAGCACCCGGCTCGGAAACACCATATATTTT,CASSTRLGNTIYF
-,TRBJ1-4,-,TRBV28,TGTGCCAGCAGTTTTGGGGGGGCGGCTGAAAAACTGTTTTTT,CASSFGGAAEKLFF
-,TRBJ2-5,-,TRBV21-1,TGTGCCAGCAGCAAAGTAGTAGTGCTCTGGGAGACCCAGTACTTC,CASSKVVVLWETQYF
-,TRBJ2-2,-,TRBV9,TGTGCCAGCAGCGTAGTGGGGTGGGAGCTGTTTTTT,CASSVVGWELFF
-,TRBJ2-7,-,TRBV10-1,TGCGCCAGCAGTGAGACATTGGACTACGAGCAGTACTTC,CASSETLDYEQYF
-,TRBJ1-1,-,TRBV10-2,TGCGCCAGCAGTGAGTCAGCAGGGACGAACACTGAAGCTTTCTTT,CASSESAGTNTEAFF
-,TRBJ2-1,TRBD2,TRBV7-2,TGTGCCAGCAGCTCCGGGACTAGCGGGAGCTTCTACAATGAGCAGTTCTTC,CASSSGTSGSFYNEQFF
-,TRBJ1-5,-,TRBV19,TGTGCCAGCGGAACAGACCGGGACGTGCAAGGCCAGCCCCAGCATTTT,CASGTDRDVQGQPQHF
-,TRBJ1-5,-,TRBV24-1,TGTGCCACCAGTGACCCAGGGGTGCGCAATCAGCCCCAGCATTTT,CATSDPGVRNQPQHF
-,TRBJ2-7,-,TRBV7-9,TGTGCCAGCAGCTTAGGACGCGTTGGGGAGCAGTACTTC,CASSLGRVGEQYF
-,TRBJ1-4,TRBD1,TRBV5-1,TGCGCCAGCAGCTTGGGGGACAGGCACGCCGAAAAACTGTTTTTT,CASSLGDRHAEKLFF
-,TRBJ2-7,TRBD1,TRBV7-8,TGTGCCAGCAGCTTATTGGATGGGACAGCCATCTTC,CASSLLDGTAIF
-,TRBJ2-1,-,TRBV24-1,TGTGCCACCAGCTCAGTAGTCTACAATGAGCAGTTCTTC,CATSSVVYNEQFF
once,TRBJ1-1,TRBD1,TRBV10-2,TGCGCCAGCAGTGAACAGGGGAGGGCTGAAGCTTTCTTT,CASSEQGRAEAFF
-,TRBJ1-4,TRBD1,TRBV3-1/TRBV3-2,TGTGCCAGCAGCCAGGGACAGATGAATGAAAAACTGTTTTTT,CASSQGQMNEKLFF
-,TRBJ2-2,-,TRBV28,TGTGCCACCAGGGCGGGACACACGAACACCGGGGAGCTGTTTTTT,CATRAGHTNTGELFF
-,TRBJ2-3,-,TRBV7-2,TGTGCCAGCAGCACAGGGTTCACAGATACGCAGTATTTT,CASSTGFTDTQYF
-,TRBJ2-2,-,TRBV28,TGTGCCAGCAAGGTGACGGCGAACACCGGGGAGCTGTTTTTT,CASKVTANTGELFF
once,TRBJ2-4,-,TRBV15,TGTGCCACCAGCAGAGATCGGGTAAACATTCAGTACTTC,CATSRDRVNIQYF
-,TRBJ2-1,-,TRBV6-5,TGTGCCAGCAGTTTTCGGACCTCAAGGGGAAATGAGCAGTTCTTC,CASSFRTSRGNEQFF
-,TRBJ1-2,-,TRBV19,TGTGCCAGTAGTATAGATCAAGTCGCGGGAAGCTACACCTTC,CASSIDQVAGSYTF
-,TRBJ1-2,-,TRBV27,TGTGCCAGCAGTTTAAAATGGGCGCAGGGCCGCTATGGCTACACCTTC,CASSLKWAQGRYGYTF
-,TRBJ2-5,TRBD2,TRBV11-2,TGTGCCAGCAGCGCAAGGCGGGGGGAAGAGACCCAGTACTTC,CASSARRGEETQYF